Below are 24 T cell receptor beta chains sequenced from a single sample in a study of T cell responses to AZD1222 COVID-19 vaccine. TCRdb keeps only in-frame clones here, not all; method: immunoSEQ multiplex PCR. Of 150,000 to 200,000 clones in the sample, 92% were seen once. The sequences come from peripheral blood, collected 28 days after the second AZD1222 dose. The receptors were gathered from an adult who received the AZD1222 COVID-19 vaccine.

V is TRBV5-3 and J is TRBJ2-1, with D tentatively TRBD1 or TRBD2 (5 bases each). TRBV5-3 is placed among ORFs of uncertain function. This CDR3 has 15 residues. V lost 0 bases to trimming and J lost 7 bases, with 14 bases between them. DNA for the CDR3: TGTGCCAGAAGCTTGGAAACGGGGCCGAGGAATGAGCAGTTCTTC. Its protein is CARSLETGPRNEQFF.

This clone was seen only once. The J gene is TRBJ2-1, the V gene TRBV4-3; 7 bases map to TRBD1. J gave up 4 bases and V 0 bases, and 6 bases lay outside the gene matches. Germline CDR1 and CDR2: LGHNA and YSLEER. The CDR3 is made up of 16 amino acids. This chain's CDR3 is CASSQDRSRGYNEQFF. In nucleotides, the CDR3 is TGCGCCAGCAGCCAAGATCGTAGCAGGGGGTACAATGAGCAGTTCTTC.

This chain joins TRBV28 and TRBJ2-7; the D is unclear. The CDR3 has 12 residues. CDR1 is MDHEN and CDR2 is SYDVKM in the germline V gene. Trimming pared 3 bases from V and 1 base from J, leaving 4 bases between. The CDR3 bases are TGTGCCAGCAGTTTTACGTCCTACGAGCAGTACTTC. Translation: CASSFTSYEQYF.

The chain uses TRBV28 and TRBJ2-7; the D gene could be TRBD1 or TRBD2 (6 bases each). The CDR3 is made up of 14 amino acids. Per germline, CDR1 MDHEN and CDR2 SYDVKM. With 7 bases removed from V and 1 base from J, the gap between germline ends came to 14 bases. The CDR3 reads CASTKEGGSYEQYF. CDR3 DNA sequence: TGTGCCAGCACCAAGGAGGGGGGTTCCTACGAGCAGTACTTC.

The CDR3 loop reads CASSIDQKRNYGYTF. Here the CDR3 DNA reads TGTGCCAGTAGTATCGACCAGAAACGGAACTATGGCTACACCTTC. The V and J genes are TRBV19 and TRBJ1-2, with unresolved D. CDR1 LNHDA and CDR2 SQIVND come from the germline V gene (reference sequence). CDR3 length: 15 residues. Trimming cost V 3 bases and J 2 bases, with 13 bases left between them.

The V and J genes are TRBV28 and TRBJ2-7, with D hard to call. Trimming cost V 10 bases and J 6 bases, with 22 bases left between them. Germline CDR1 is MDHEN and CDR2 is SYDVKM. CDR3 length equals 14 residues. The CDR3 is CAIFALGGVGEQYF. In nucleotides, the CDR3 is TGTGCCATCTTTGCGTTGGGTGGGGTGGGCGAGCAGTACTTC.

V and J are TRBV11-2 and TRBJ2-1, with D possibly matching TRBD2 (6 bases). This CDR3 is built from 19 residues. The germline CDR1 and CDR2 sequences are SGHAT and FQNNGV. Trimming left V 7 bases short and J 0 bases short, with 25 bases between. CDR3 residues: CASKKISRRRGSSYNEQFF. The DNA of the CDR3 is TGTGCCAGCAAGAAGATTAGTCGGCGTCGGGGGAGCTCCTACAATGAGCAGTTCTTC.

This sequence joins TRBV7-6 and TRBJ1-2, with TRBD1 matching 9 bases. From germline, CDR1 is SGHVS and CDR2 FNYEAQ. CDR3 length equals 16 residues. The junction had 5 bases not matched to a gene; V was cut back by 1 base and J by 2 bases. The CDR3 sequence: CASSLGTGGLNYGYTF. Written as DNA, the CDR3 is TGTGCCAGCAGCTTAGGAACAGGGGGCCTAAACTATGGCTACACCTTC.

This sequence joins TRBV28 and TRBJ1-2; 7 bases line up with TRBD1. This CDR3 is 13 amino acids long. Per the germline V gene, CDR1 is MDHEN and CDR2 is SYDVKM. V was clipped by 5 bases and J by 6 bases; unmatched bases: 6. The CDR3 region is CASSPTGFDGYTF. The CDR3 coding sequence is TGTGCCAGCAGTCCGACAGGGTTTGATGGCTACACCTTC.

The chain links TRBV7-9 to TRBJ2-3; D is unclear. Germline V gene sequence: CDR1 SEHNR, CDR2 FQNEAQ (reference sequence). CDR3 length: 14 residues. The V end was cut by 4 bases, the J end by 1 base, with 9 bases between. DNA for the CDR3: TGTGCCAGCAGCTGGGCCTGGCGCACAGATACGCAGTATTTT. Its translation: CASSWAWRTDTQYF.

Here the CDR3 DNA reads TGTGCCAGCAGCTTAGGGACAGGGGTTTCCTATGGCTACACCTTC. Residues: CASSLGTGVSYGYTF. This rearrangement joins TRBV7-2 to TRBJ1-2, with 9 bases aligning to TRBD1. The J segment lost 4 bases and the V segment lost 1 base, leaving 4 bases of the junction unmatched. Per the germline V gene, CDR1 is SGHTA and CDR2 is FQGNSA. This CDR3 has 15 residues. Drawing the rest from reference TRBV7-2 and TRBJ1-2, the complete variable domain is GAGVSQSPSNKVTEKGKDVELRCDPISGHTALYWYRQSLGQGLEFLIYFQGNSAPDKSGLPSDRFSAERTGGSVSTLTIQRTQQEDSAVYLCASSLGTGVSYGYTFGSGTRLTVV.

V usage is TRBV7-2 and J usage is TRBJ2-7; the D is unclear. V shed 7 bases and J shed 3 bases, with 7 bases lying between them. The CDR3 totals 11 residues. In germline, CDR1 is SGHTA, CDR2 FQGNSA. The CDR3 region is CASTPGYEQYF. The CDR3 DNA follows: TGTGCCAGCACCCCTGGCTACGAGCAGTACTTC.

CDR3 bases: TGCGCCAGCAGCCAAGAAGGTCCCCACAATGAGCAGTTCTTC. Translating gives CASSQEGPHNEQFF. This chain connects TRBV4-1 to TRBJ2-1; no clear D gene. V lost 0 bases and J lost 5, with 8 bases in between. This CDR3 is built from 14 residues. From germline, CDR1 is MGHRA and CDR2 YSYEKL.

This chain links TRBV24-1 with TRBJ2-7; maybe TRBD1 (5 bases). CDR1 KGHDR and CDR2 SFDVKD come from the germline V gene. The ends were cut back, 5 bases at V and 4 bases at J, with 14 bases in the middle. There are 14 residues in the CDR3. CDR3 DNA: TGTGCCACCAGTGGGGTGGACAAGGAATACGAGCAGTACTTC. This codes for CATSGVDKEYEQYF.

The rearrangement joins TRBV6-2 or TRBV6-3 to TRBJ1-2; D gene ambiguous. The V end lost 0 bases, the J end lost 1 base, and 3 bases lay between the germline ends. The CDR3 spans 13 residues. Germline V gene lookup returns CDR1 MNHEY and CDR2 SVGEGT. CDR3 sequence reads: CASSYSGNYGYTF. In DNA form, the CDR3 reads TGTGCCAGCAGTTACTCCGGTAACTATGGCTACACCTTC.

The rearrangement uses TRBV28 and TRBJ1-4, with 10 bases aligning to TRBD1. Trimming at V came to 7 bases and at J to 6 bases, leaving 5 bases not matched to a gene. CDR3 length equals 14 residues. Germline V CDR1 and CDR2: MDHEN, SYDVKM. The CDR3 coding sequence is TGTGCCAGCACATTGGGACAGGGGCATGAAAAACTGTTTTTT. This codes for CASTLGQGHEKLFF.

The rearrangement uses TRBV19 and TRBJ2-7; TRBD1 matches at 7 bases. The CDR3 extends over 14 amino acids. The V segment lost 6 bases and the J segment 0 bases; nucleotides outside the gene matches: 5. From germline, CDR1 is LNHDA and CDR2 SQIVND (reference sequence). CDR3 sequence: CASSRTGSSYEQYF. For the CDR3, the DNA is TGTGCCAGTAGCCGGACAGGCAGCTCCTACGAGCAGTACTTC. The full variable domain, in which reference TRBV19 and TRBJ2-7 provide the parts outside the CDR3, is DGGITQSPKYLFRKEGQNVTLSCEQNLNHDAMYWYRQDPGQGLRLIYYSQIVNDFQKGDIAEGYSVSREKKESFPLTVTSAQKNPTAFYLCASSRTGSSYEQYFGPGTRLTVT.

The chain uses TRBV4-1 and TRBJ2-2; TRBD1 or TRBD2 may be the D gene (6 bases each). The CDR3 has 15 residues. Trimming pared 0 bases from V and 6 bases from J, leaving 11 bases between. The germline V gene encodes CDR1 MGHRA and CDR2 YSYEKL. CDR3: CASSQDRGAAGELFF. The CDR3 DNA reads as TGCGCCAGCAGCCAAGATAGGGGGGCGGCCGGGGAGCTGTTTTTT.

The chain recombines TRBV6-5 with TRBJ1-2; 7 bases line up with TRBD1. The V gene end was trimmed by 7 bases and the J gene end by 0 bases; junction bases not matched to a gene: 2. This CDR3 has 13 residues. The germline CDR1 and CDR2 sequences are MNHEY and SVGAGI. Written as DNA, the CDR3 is TGTGCCAGCATGACAGGGACTAACTATGGCTACACCTTC. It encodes CASMTGTNYGYTF.

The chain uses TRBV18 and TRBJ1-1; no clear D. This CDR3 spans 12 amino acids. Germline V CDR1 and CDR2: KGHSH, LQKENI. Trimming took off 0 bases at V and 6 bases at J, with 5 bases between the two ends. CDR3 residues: CASSPPKAEAFF. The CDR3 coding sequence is TGTGCCAGCTCACCACCGAAGGCTGAAGCTTTCTTT.

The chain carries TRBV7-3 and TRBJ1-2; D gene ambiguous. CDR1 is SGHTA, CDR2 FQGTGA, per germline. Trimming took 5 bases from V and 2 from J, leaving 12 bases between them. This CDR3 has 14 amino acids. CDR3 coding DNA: TGTGCCAGCAGCCCCCGCCGTACCAACTATGGCTACACCTTC. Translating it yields CASSPRRTNYGYTF.

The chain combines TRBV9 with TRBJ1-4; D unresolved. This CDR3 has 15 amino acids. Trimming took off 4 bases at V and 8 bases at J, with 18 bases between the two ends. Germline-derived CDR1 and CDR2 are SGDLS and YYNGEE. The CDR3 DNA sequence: TGTGCCAGCAGCCGCGGGCGGCCGCCAAGGGAAAAACTGTTTTTT. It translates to CASSRGRPPREKLFF.

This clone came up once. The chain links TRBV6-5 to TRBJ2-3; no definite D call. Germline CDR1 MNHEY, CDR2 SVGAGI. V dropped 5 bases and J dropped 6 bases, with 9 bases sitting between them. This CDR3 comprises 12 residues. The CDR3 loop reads CASSRSGDTQYF. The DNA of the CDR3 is TGTGCCAGCAGTCGAAGTGGGGATACGCAGTATTTT.

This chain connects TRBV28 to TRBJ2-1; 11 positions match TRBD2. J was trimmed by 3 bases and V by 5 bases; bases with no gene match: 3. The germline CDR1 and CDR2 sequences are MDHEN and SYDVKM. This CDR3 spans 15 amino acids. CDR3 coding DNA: TGTGCCAGCAGTACCGGACTAGCGGGCTACAATGAGCAGTTCTTC. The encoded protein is CASSTGLAGYNEQFF. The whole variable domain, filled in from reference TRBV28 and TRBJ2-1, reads DVKVTQSSRYLVKRTGEKVFLECVQDMDHENMFWYRQDPGLGLRLIYFSYDVKMKEKGDIPEGYSVSREKKERFSLILESASTNQTSMYLCASSTGLAGYNEQFFGPGTRLTVL.